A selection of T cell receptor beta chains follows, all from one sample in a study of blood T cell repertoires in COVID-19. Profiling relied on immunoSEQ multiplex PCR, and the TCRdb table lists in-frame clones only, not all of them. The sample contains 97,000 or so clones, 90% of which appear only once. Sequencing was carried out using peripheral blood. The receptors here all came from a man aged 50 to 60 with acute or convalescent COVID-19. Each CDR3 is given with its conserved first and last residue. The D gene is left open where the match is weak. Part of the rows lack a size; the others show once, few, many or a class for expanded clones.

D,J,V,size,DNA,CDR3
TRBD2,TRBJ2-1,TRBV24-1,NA,TGTGCCACCAGTGGTGGACTAGCGGGACGGGATGAGCAGTTCTTC,CATSGGLAGRDEQFF
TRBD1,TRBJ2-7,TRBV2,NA,TGTGCCAGCAGTGTCGTGGGGACAGGAGCCTACGAGCAGTACTTC,CASSVVGTGAYEQYF
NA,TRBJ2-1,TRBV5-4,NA,TGTGCCAGCAGCTTGGCGCTTAGCGGAAGATACAATGAGCAGTTCTTC,CASSLALSGRYNEQFF
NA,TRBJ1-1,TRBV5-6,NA,TGTGCCAGCAGCTTAAATTCAGGGACTGAAGCTTTCTTT,CASSLNSGTEAFF
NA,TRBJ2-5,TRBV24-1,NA,TGTGCCACCAGTGATCCCACAGTGTACCAAGAGACCCAGTACTTC,CATSDPTVYQETQYF
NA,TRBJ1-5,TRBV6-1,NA,TGTGCCAGCAGTGAAGCGCCCTATTCAGGTACCCAGCATTTT,CASSEAPYSGTQHF
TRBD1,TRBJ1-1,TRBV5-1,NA,TGCGCCAGCAGCTTAGAGGGGGCGCTGAACACTGAAGCTTTCTTT,CASSLEGALNTEAFF
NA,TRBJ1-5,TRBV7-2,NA,TGTGCCAGCAGCGTAGGAGCCAATCAGCCCCAGCATTTT,CASSVGANQPQHF
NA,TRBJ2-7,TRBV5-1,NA,TGCGCCAGCAGCTTGGATCTGCGCTACGAGCAGTACTTC,CASSLDLRYEQYF
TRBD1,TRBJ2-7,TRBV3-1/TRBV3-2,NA,TGTGCCAGCAGCCGACGGAGTATGACAGGGGCGAACTACGAGCAGTACTTC,CASSRRSMTGANYEQYF
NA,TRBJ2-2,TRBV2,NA,TGTGCCAGCAGTGCGATAAGCGGGCCGAACACCGGGGAGCTGTTTTTT,CASSAISGPNTGELFF
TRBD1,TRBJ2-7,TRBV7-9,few,TGTGCCAGCAGCCTCGACAGGGAGAGGGGCTTC,CASSLDRERGF
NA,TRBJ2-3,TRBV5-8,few,TGTGCCAGCAGCTTGCAGGGCCGAAGCACAGATACGCAGTATTTT,CASSLQGRSTDTQYF
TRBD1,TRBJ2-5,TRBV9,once,TGTGCCAGCAGCGGGGGACAGGGTCAAGAGACCCAGTACTTC,CASSGGQGQETQYF
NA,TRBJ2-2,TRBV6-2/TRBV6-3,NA,TGTGCCAGCAGTTACTCACTAGAATACGGGGAGCTGTTTTTT,CASSYSLEYGELFF
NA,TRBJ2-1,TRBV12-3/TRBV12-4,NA,TGTGCCAGCAGTTTAGTCGTCGGGAGTGAGCAGTTCTTC,CASSLVVGSEQFF
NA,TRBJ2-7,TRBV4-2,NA,TGTGCCAGCAGCTTACAGGGTGGGTACGAGCAGTACTTC,CASSLQGGYEQYF
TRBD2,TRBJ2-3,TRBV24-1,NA,TGTGCCACCTCACGACTAGCGGGAGGAGATACGCAGTATTTT,CATSRLAGGDTQYF
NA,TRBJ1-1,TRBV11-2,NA,TGTGCCAGCAGCCCCGGGAGGGGTTTAAGGTTGAGTACTGAAGCTTTCTTT,CASSPGRGLRLSTEAFF
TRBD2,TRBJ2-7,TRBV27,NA,TGTGCCAGCAGTTTGACGGGAGGCCCCTCCTACGAGCAGTACTTC,CASSLTGGPSYEQYF
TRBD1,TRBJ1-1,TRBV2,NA,TGTGCCAGCCTGTTTGGTTTAGGGGGCGAGAGAAACACTGAAGCTTTCTTT,CASLFGLGGERNTEAFF
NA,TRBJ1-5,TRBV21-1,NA,TGTGCCAGCAACGGACAGGTGGGGAGGTTTATGAATCAGCCCCAGCATTTT,CASNGQVGRFMNQPQHF
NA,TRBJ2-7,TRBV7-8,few,TGTGCCAGCAGCTTACGACTGACAGATTCTTACGAGCAGTACTTC,CASSLRLTDSYEQYF
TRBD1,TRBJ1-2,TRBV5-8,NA,TGTGCCAGCAGCCCAATAAGAGACAGGGACTATGGCTACACCTTC,CASSPIRDRDYGYTF
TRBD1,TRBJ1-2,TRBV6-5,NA,TGTGCCAGCAGTTACTCCGGGACAGGGGTATATGGCTACACCTTC,CASSYSGTGVYGYTF
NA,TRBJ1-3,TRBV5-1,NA,TGCGCCAGCAGCTTGGCCGCCAGCTCTGGAAACACCATATATTTT,CASSLAASSGNTIYF
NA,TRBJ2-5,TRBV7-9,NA,TGTGCCAGCAGCTTCGTCGAAGAGACCCAGTACTTC,CASSFVEETQYF
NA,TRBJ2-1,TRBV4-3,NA,TGCGCCAGCAGCCAAGTACTTGGAAGCGATGAGCAGTTCTTC,CASSQVLGSDEQFF
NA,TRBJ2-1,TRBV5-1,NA,TGCGCCAGCAGCTTGGTACAGACTAGCAATGAGCAGTTCTTC,CASSLVQTSNEQFF
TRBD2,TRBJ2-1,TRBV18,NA,TGTGCCAGCTCACCAGACGCACTAGCGGGAGGGGGCGAGCAGTTCTTC,CASSPDALAGGGEQFF
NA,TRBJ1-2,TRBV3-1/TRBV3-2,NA,TGTGCCCCCCCCCAGACAACGGATTGGAATGGCTACACCTTC,CAPPQTTDWNGYTF
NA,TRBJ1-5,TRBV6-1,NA,TGTGCCAGCAGTGAAGCGGGGCGGTATAGCAATCAGCCCCAGCATTTT,CASSEAGRYSNQPQHF
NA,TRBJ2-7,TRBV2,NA,TGTGCCAGCATTGACAGGTTGAGCTCCTACGAGCAGTACTTC,CASIDRLSSYEQYF
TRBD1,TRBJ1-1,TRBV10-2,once,TGCGCCAGCAACCCGGACAGGGAAGGGGGCACTGAAGCTTTCTTT,CASNPDREGGTEAFF
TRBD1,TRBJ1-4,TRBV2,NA,TGTGCCAGCAGTGACCCCGCGCACAGGGGTAATGAAAAACTGTTTTTT,CASSDPAHRGNEKLFF
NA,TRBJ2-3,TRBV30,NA,TGTGCCTGGAGTGAGGGCGGGGGCACAGATACGCAGTATTTT,CAWSEGGGTDTQYF
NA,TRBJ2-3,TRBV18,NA,TGTGCCAGCTCACCAGTGCGGACAATTGTCCCAGATACGCAGTATTTT,CASSPVRTIVPDTQYF